These T cell receptor beta chains were read from a single sample in a study of blood T cell repertoires in COVID-19. Sequencing used immunoSEQ multiplex PCR; TCRdb keeps in-frame clones, though not all of them. The data show 120,000 or so clones, about 83% seen once. Specimen: peripheral blood. All receptors come from a man between 65 and 85 years old with acute or convalescent COVID-19. Both conserved end residues are trimmed from each CDR3.

v_gene	len	j_gene	CDR3aa
TRBV7-8	11	TRBJ1-2	ASSSDRFYGYT
TRBV7-3	12	TRBJ2-5	ASSRGTVRETQY
TRBV2	12	TRBJ2-7	ASSDGTGGYEQY
TRBV12-3/TRBV12-4	11	TRBJ1-2	ASSTDRNYGYT
TRBV28	12	TRBJ1-2	ASSLGQGGGGYT
TRBV6-5	14	TRBJ2-5	ASSYSSSGGAETQY
TRBV7-8	15	TRBJ1-5	ASSLGPPIGGNQPQH
TRBV5-4	13	TRBJ1-3	ASSVRGQGENTIY
TRBV18	9	TRBJ2-1	ASSSDNEQF
TRBV30	13	TRBJ1-3	AWSVGRGGRNTIY